This is a list of T cell receptor beta chains from one sample in a study of identical twins. TCRdb re-analysed the 5' RACE reads in MiXCR, keeping a single row per CDR3 protein. Counted here are more than 1.5 million distinct CDR3 sequences, less than 40% occurring once; the ten biggest clones make up over 0.25%. Material: cord blood. The receptors here all came from a newborn girl in good health. The CDR3 runs from the conserved cysteine through the conserved F or W. D genes are given only for firm matches. Only some rows state a clone size, as once, few, many or a class for expanded clones.

>TRBJ2-3|TRBV11-2|-|few
TGTGCCAGCAGCTTAGGCTGGGCTGCAGATACGCAGTATTTT
CASSLGWAADTQYF
>TRBJ2-3|TRBV3-1|-|few
TGTGCCAGCAGCCCTGGGCTGCCAGGTACGCAGTATTTT
CASSPGLPGTQYF
>TRBJ2-7|TRBV4-1|-|once
TGCGCCAGCAGCCAAGTTTTTCCCCATTCCTACGAGCAGTACTTC
CASSQVFPHSYEQYF
>TRBJ2-1|TRBV7-2|TRBD2|-
TGTGCCAGCAGCTTAGGGTTCGGGACTAGCGGGTACAATGAGCAGTTCTTC
CASSLGFGTSGYNEQFF
>TRBJ1-1|TRBV12-3/TRBV12-4|-|-
TGTGCCAGCAGTTTTGGCCTGTCCGGGGGCACTGAAGCTTTCTTT
CASSFGLSGGTEAFF
>TRBJ2-7|TRBV20-1|-|-
TGCAGTGCCAAAACAGGGTTCGAGCAGTACTTC
CSAKTGFEQYF
>TRBJ2-5|TRBV3-1|-|-
TGTGCCAGCAGCCATGCCCGGGAAGTCAACGAGCGGTACTTC
CASSHAREVNERYF
>TRBJ1-4|TRBV7-7|TRBD1|-
TGTGCTAGCAGCCGGGACAGGGATGAAAAACTGTTTTTT
CASSRDRDEKLFF
>TRBJ1-2|TRBV29-1|TRBD1|-
TGCAGCGTTGTACCGGCAGGGGGCCACTATGGCTACACCTTC
CSVVPAGGHYGYTF
>TRBJ1-1|TRBV29-1|-|-
TGCAGCGTTGATCGGTATCGGGATAGGTCTGAAGCTTTCTTT
CSVDRYRDRSEAFF
>TRBJ1-6|TRBV19|TRBD1|-
TGTGCCCGAAACCGGGACAGGGGTAATTCACCCCTCCACTTT
CARNRDRGNSPLHF
>TRBJ2-7|TRBV5-1|TRBD1|-
TGCGCCAGCAGCTTGCCTTCCGACAGGGGATCCTACGAGCAGTACTTC
CASSLPSDRGSYEQYF
>TRBJ1-2|TRBV24-1|TRBD1|-
TGTGCCACCAGTGATTTCTCGGGACAGGGGCCCTATGGCTACACCTTC
CATSDFSGQGPYGYTF
>TRBJ2-7|TRBV18|-|-
TGTGCCAGCTCGATCGTCCAGGGGATACAATCCTACGAGCAGTACTTC
CASSIVQGIQSYEQYF
>TRBJ2-3|TRBV24-1|TRBD1|-
TGTGCCACCAGTGCCGGGACAGGGAGGGATACGCAGTATTTT
CATSAGTGRDTQYF
>TRBJ2-5|TRBV29-1|TRBD1|-
TGCACCACCGGACAGGGGGCGGAGACCCAGTACTTC
CTTGQGAETQYF